Below, one TCR beta chain is given with its context. The source of the sample is a study of blood T cell repertoires in COVID-19. The wider study: The United States, Italy and Spain were the sources of the acute and convalescent COVID-19 samples. From T cells, B-cell-depleted T cells, or PBMCs came the material, which was cDNA or gDNA.

As processed by the authors: Reference gene primer amplification yielded estimated nucleated cell counts. Produced via immunoSEQ multiplex PCR; TCRdb's table is partial and in-frame only. V, J and clone size are taken as reported in that table, and D and trimming were inferred from the DNA itself. The data show roughly 62,000 clones, with roughly four fifths seen just once and less than 4.5% held by the top ten. V dropped 1 base and J dropped 0 bases, with 18 bases sitting between them. CDR3 length: 19 amino acids. Germline lookup yields CDR1 LNHDA and CDR2 SQIVND (reference sequence). The chain recombines TRBV19 with TRBJ1-4; D gene ambiguous. The sequence came from a man in his sixties with acute or convalescent COVID-19. The specimen was peripheral blood. CDR3 sequence reads: CASSIGLTQLLTTNEKLFF. CDR3 sequence (DNA): TGTGCCAGTAGTATAGGTTTGACTCAACTGCTAACAACTAATGAAAAACTGTTTTTT.